Each of the 21 T cell receptor beta chains below was sequenced from the same sample in a study of T cells in Graves' hyperthyroidism and ophthalmopathy. Researchers took RNA transcripts and amplified the TCR beta CDR3 regions from them. First-round RT-PCR with HTBI primers amplified the TCR CDR3 region. One entry per CDR3 protein, called by TCRdb with MiXCR from the multiplex PCR reads. In the table there are fewer than 650,000 distinct CDR3 sequences, more than 13% of which are singletons. Sequencing was done on a sample of blood. Receptors were obtained from a woman aged 18-29 years with Graves' ophthalmopathy.

This clonotype occurred many times. V gene TRBV5-1 combines with J gene TRBJ2-1, with unresolved D. Germline V CDR1 and CDR2: SGHRS, YFSETQ. V was clipped by 1 base and J by 10 bases, with 15 bases between them. The CDR3 contains 14 residues. The DNA for the CDR3 is TGCGCCAGCAGCTTGCTATCAGGAAGTAGGGAGCAGTTCTTC. It specifies CASSLLSGSREQFF.

This clonotype showed up many times. As DNA, the CDR3 is TGTGCCAGCAGTACTGACAGGGGTGGAGCCGGGGAGCTGTTTTTT. Residues: CASSTDRGGAGELFF. J is TRBJ2-2 and V is TRBV2, with TRBD1 matching over 8 bases. Germline-derived CDR1 and CDR2 are SNHLY and FYNNEI. V trimming: 5 bases; J trimming: 6 bases; junction bases outside the gene matches: 8. This CDR3 is built from 15 residues.

This clonotype was recorded at least ten times. This sequence joins TRBV12-3 or TRBV12-4 and TRBJ2-1, with 7 bases that match TRBD2. The V gene end was trimmed by 3 bases and the J gene end by 12 bases; junction bases not matched to a gene: 8. This CDR3 region has 13 residues. CDR3 protein: CASSFTSEGGQFF. The CDR3, as DNA: TGTGCCAGCAGTTTTACTAGCGAGGGTGGGCAGTTCTTC.

There are many counts of this clonotype. V and J are TRBV6-2 or TRBV6-3 and TRBJ2-1; possible D gene TRBD2, 5 bases. From germline, CDR1 is MNHEY and CDR2 SVGEGT. CDR3 length equals 14 residues. V lost 6 bases and J 4 bases, leaving 13 bases between the germline ends. The CDR3 spells CASSPRTVYNEQFF. The CDR3 DNA reads as TGTGCCAGCAGCCCACGGACTGTATACAATGAGCAGTTCTTC.

This rearrangement joins TRBV7-8 to TRBJ1-5, with D perhaps TRBD1 (5 bases). The CDR3 has 15 residues. Germline V gene sequence: CDR1 SGHVS, CDR2 FQNEAQ. The V gene lost 1 base and the J gene lost 6 bases, with 13 bases spanning the gap. CDR3 amino acids: CASSLDRWGFQPQHF. The CDR3 DNA reads as TGTGCCAGCAGCTTAGACCGCTGGGGGTTTCAGCCCCAGCATTTT.

In this sample, this clonotype turned up many times. The chain joins TRBV7-2 to TRBJ2-2; D unclear. Germline CDR1 reads SGHTA; CDR2 reads FQGNSA. The CDR3 runs 16 residues. The V end lost 1 base, the J end lost 2 bases, and 11 bases lay between the germline ends. The CDR3: CASSLGSILNTGELFF. The DNA for the CDR3 is TGTGCCAGCAGCTTAGGCTCGATACTCAACACCGGGGAGCTGTTTTTT.

This clonotype came up many times. The chain recombines TRBV10-3 with TRBJ2-1; 10 bases line up with TRBD1. The ends lost 6 bases at V and 7 bases at J; junction bases unmatched: 15. Germline CDR1 reads ENHRY; CDR2 reads SYGVKD. This CDR3 contains 17 residues. The CDR3 region is CAIRAGTGQGPRNEQFF. In nucleotides, the CDR3 is TGTGCCATCAGGGCTGGAACGGGACAGGGGCCGAGGAATGAGCAGTTCTTC.

On this clonotype itself: One junction end disagrees with the germline gene, perhaps due to a read error. In DNA form, the CDR3 reads TGCAGTGCTCCCCGGGGACTAGCGGGAGGGCTCTCTAGCACAGATACGCAATATTTT. Its translation: CSAPRGLAGGLSSTDTQYF. The gene calls are TRBV20-1 and TRBJ2-3; 16 nucleotides agree with TRBD2. The germline gives CDR1 DFQATT, CDR2 SNEGSKA (reference sequence). The CDR3 loop spans 19 amino acids.

The chain joins TRBV4-3 to TRBJ2-7, with D perhaps being TRBD1 or TRBD2 (5 bases each). Germline assignment: CDR1 LGHNA and CDR2 YSLEER. Trimming stripped 2 bases from V and 3 bases from J, with 20 bases between. This CDR3 has 17 residues. CDR3 DNA: TGCGCCAGCAGCCAATCCGCGTTATGGGGACGGAGCTACGAGCAGTACTTC. Protein: CASSQSALWGRSYEQYF.

This clonotype was seen only a few times. The CDR3 DNA sequence: TGTGCCAGCAGCGTAGAAGGGGGCAGGGGCACAGATACGCAGTATTTT. As protein: CASSVEGGRGTDTQYF. This chain connects TRBV9 to TRBJ2-3; the match to TRBD1 covers 7 bases. The CDR3 sequence is 16 residues long. After removal of 0 bases from V and 1 base from J, the junction contained 5 bases not matched to a gene. Germline CDR1 and CDR2: SGDLS and YYNGEE.

The chain recombines TRBV19 with TRBJ2-1; the match to TRBD2 covers 10 bases. This CDR3 is 17 amino acids long. V dropped 4 bases and J dropped 3; count of bases not matched to a gene: 9. In germline, CDR1 is LNHDA, CDR2 SQIVND (reference sequence). Here the CDR3 reads CASSTVGLAEYYNEQFF. The DNA of the CDR3 is TGTGCCAGTAGTACCGTCGGACTAGCGGAATACTACAATGAGCAGTTCTTC.

This clonotype was counted between two and nine times. CDR3: CASTKPQLNGIRNEQFF. The CDR3 nucleotides are TGTGCCAGCACTAAACCCCAACTAAACGGGATTAGAAATGAGCAGTTCTTC. V is TRBV5-4 and J is TRBJ2-1, with D possibly being TRBD2 (5 bases). Per the germline V gene, CDR1 is SGHNT and CDR2 is YYREEE (reference sequence). Trimming stripped 6 bases from V and 7 bases from J, with 26 bases between. The CDR3 consists of 17 residues. The full variable domain, with the rest looked up from reference TRBV5-4 and TRBJ2-1, is ETGVTQSPTHLIKTRGQQVTLRCSSQSGHNTVSWYQQALGQGPQFIFQYYREEENGRGNFPPRFSGLQFPNYSSELNVNALELDDSALYLCASTKPQLNGIRNEQFFGPGTRLTVL.

This clonotype came up many times. This sequence joins TRBV4-3 and TRBJ2-7; 7 bases align to TRBD2. In germline, CDR1 is LGHNA, CDR2 YSLEER. This CDR3 spans 17 amino acids. V lost 0 bases, J lost 1 base, and 9 bases stayed unmatched. CDR3 DNA: TGCGCCAGCAGCCAAGATAGGGGAACTAGCGAATCCTACGAGCAGTACTTC. Its protein is CASSQDRGTSESYEQYF.

This clonotype came up many times. The chain joins TRBV20-1 to TRBJ2-1, with D perhaps matching TRBD1 (6 bases). Per the germline V gene, CDR1 is DFQATT and CDR2 is SNEGSKA (reference sequence). The CDR3 has 15 amino acids. Trimming stripped 0 bases from V and 2 bases from J, with 11 bases between. CDR3 coding DNA: TGCAGTGCTAGAGAGAACAGGGAGCCCTACAATGAGCAGTTCTTC. It yields the protein CSARENREPYNEQFF.

The chain combines TRBV11-3 with TRBJ2-5; TRBD2 might be the D (6 bases). Germline-derived CDR1 and CDR2 are SGHNT and YENEEA. V lost 3 bases and J 8 bases, leaving 10 bases between the germline ends. The CDR3 covers 12 residues. The CDR3 nucleotides read TGTGCCAGCAGCTTTAGCGGTCCTACCCAGTACTTC. Amino acids: CASSFSGPTQYF. The variable domain in full, completed from reference TRBV11-3 and TRBJ2-5, reads EAGVVQSPRYKIIEKKQPVAFWCNPISGHNTLYWYLQNLGQGPELLIRYENEEAVDDSQLPKDRFSAERLKGVDSTLKIQPAELGDSAVYLCASSFSGPTQYFGPGTRLLVL.

The V gene is TRBV14, the J gene TRBJ2-5; D unresolved. Trimming pared 0 bases from V and 13 bases from J, leaving 15 bases between. The CDR3 totals 13 residues. In germline, CDR1 is SGHDN, CDR2 FVKESK. The CDR3 loop reads CASSQEEWLLVYF. CDR3 DNA: TGTGCCAGCAGCCAAGAAGAGTGGTTATTGGTGTACTTC.

The V call is TRBV2, the J call TRBJ1-6; D call uncertain. CDR3 length: 13 residues. Trimming shortened V by 7 bases and J by 6 bases, and 10 bases separated the two germline ends. Germline CDR1 and CDR2: SNHLY and FYNNEI. The CDR3 region has the DNA TGTGCCAGCAAGGACGGTCTTAATTCACCCCTCCACTTT. Protein sequence: CASKDGLNSPLHF.

The sample holds many counts of this clonotype. The rearrangement uses TRBV6-1 and TRBJ2-3, with a possible D match to TRBD2 (6 bases). CDR3 length equals 15 residues. V was cut by 5 bases and J by 0 bases, with 12 bases left in between. Germline lookup yields CDR1 MNHNS and CDR2 SASEGT. CDR3 amino acids: CASSLEGVSTDTQYF. Here the CDR3 DNA reads TGTGCCAGCAGTTTGGAGGGTGTGAGCACAGATACGCAGTATTTT.

This clonotype has at least ten counts. This chain uses TRBV6-2 or TRBV6-3 with TRBJ2-7, with 8 bases that match TRBD2. Germline loops: CDR1 MNHEY, CDR2 SVGEGT. The CDR3 sequence is 15 residues long. V dropped 7 bases and J dropped 4; count of bases not matched to a gene: 12. This CDR3 reads CASNRGGGNQYEQYF. As DNA, the CDR3 is TGTGCCAGCAACCGGGGGGGCGGGAATCAGTACGAGCAGTACTTC.

This clonotype was seen a few times. The gene calls are TRBV27 and TRBJ1-4; possible D gene TRBD1, 6 bases. The V end lost 2 bases, the J end lost 4 bases, and 11 bases lay between the germline ends. From germline, CDR1 is MNHEY and CDR2 SMNVEV (reference sequence). CDR3 length equals 15 residues. The CDR3 bases are TGTGCCAGCAGTTTAATTGGACAGTTTAATGAAAAACTGTTTTTT. Its protein product is CASSLIGQFNEKLFF.

This clonotype occurred many times. This CDR3 reads CASSLSNGLGPNEQYF. In DNA, the CDR3 is TGTGCCAGCAGTTTATCGAATGGGTTAGGTCCGAACGAGCAGTACTTC. The chain couples TRBV27 to TRBJ2-7; no definite D call. Germline V lookup: CDR1 MNHEY, CDR2 SMNVEV (reference sequence). The CDR3 length is 16 residues. V gave up 0 bases and J gave up 5 bases, with 17 bases separating them.